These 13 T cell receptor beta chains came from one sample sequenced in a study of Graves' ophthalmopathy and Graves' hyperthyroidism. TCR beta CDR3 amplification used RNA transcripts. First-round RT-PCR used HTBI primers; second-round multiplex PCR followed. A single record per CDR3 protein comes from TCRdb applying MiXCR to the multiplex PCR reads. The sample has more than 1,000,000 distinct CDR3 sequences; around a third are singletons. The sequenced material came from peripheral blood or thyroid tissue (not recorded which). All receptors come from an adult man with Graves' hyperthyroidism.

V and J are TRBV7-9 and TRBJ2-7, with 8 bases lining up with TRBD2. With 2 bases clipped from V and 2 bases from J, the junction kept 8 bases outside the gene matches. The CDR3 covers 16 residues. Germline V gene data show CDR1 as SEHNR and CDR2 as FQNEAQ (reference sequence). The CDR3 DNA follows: TGTGCCAGCAGCTTAAGTAGCGGGACAAAGCCCTACGAGCAGTACTTC. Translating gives CASSLSSGTKPYEQYF.

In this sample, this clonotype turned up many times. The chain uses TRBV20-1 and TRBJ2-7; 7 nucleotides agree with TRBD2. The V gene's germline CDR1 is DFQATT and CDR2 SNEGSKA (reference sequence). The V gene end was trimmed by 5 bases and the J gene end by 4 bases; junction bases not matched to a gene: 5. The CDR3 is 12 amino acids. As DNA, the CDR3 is TGCAGTGCTCGCCCCGGGGGGTACGAGCAGTACTTC. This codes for CSARPGGYEQYF.

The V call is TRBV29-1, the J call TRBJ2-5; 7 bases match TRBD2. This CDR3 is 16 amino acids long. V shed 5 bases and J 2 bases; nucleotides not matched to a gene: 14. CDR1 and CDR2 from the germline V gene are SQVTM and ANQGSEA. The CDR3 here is CSVMGGKQALQETQYF. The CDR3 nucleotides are TGCAGCGTTATGGGGGGGAAACAGGCCCTTCAAGAGACCCAGTACTTC.

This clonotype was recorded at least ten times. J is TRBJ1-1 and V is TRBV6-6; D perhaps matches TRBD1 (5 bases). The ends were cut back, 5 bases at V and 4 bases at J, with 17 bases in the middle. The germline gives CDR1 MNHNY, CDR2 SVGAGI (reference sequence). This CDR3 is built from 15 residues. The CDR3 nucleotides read TGTGCCAGCAGTCCTTCGACAGTGGGGGGCACTGAAGCTTTCTTT. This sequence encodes CASSPSTVGGTEAFF.

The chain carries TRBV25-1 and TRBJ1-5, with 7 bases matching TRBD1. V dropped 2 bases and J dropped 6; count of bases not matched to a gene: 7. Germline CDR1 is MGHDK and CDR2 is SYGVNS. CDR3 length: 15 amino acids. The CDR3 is CASSERQGRGQPQHF. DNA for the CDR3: TGTGCCAGCAGTGAACGACAGGGTAGGGGTCAGCCCCAGCATTTT. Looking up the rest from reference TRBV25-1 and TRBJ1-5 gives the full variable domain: EADIYQTPRYLVIGTGKKITLECSQTMGHDKMYWYQQDPGMELHLIHYSYGVNSTEKGDLSSESTVSRIRTEHFPLTLESARPSHTSQYLCASSERQGRGQPQHFGDGTRLSIL.

The CDR3 reads CATSRRTGRETQYF. In DNA, the CDR3 is TGTGCCACCAGCCGCCGGACAGGACGAGAGACCCAGTACTTC. The chain carries TRBV15 and TRBJ2-5, with 7 bases lining up with TRBD1. This CDR3 is built from 14 residues. The germline V gene has CDR1 LNHNV and CDR2 YYDKDF (reference sequence). V lost 5 bases, J lost 4 bases, and 7 bases stayed unmatched.

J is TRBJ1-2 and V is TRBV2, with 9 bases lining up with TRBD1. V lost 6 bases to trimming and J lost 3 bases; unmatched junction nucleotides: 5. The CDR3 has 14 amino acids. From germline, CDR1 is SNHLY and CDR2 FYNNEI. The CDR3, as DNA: TGTGCCAGCAGGGTGACAGGGGGACACTATGGCTACACCTTC. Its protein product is CASRVTGGHYGYTF.

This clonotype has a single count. The CDR3 coding sequence is TGCAGCGTGCCAGGGACAGCCTATGGCTACACCTTC. The encoded protein is CSVPGTAYGYTF. This chain links TRBV29-1 with TRBJ1-2; 7 bases fit TRBD1. The V gene's germline CDR1 is SQVTM and CDR2 ANQGSEA. V lost 6 bases, J lost 4 bases, and 5 bases stayed unmatched. The length of the CDR3 is 12 residues.

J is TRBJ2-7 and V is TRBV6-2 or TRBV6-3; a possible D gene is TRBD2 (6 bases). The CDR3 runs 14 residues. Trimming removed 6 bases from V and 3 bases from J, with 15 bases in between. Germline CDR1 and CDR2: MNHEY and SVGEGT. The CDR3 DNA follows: TGTGCCAGCAGGATTGCGTGGGGAGGCTACGAGCAGTACTTC. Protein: CASRIAWGGYEQYF.

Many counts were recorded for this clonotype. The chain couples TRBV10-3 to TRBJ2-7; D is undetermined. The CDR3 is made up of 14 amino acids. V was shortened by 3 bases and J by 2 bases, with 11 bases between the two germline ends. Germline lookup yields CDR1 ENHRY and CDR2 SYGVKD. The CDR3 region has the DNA TGTGCCATCAGTGATGGGTCAACCCCCTACGAGCAGTACTTC. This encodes CAISDGSTPYEQYF.

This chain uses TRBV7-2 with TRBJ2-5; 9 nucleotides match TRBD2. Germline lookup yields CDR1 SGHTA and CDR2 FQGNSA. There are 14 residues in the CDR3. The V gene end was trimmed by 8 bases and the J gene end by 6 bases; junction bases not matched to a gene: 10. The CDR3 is CASWAAGGPKTQYF. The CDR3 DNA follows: TGTGCCAGCTGGGCGGCGGGAGGGCCGAAGACCCAGTACTTC.

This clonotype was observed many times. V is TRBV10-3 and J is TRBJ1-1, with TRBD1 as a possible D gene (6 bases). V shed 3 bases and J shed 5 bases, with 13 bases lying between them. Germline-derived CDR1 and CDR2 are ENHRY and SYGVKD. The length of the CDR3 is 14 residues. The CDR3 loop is CAISEAGAWTEAFF. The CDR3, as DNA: TGTGCCATCAGTGAAGCAGGGGCTTGGACTGAAGCTTTCTTT.

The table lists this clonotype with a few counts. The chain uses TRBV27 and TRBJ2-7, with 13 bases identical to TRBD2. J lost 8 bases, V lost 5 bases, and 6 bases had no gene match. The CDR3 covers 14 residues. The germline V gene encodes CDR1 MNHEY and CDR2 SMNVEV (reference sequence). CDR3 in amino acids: CASSRLAGGLQQYF. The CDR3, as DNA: TGTGCCAGCAGTAGACTAGCGGGAGGTCTCCAGCAGTACTTC.